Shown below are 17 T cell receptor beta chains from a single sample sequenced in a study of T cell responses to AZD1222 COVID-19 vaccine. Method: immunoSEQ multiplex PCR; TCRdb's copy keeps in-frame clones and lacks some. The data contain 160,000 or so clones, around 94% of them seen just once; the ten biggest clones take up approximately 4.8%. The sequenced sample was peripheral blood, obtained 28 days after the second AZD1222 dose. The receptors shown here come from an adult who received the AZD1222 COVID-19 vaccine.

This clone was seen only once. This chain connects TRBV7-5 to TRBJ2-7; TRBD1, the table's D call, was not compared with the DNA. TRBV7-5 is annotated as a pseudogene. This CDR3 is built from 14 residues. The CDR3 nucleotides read TGTGCCAGAAGCTTCGGACAGCCTCGCTACGAGCAGTACTTC. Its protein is CARSFGQPRYEQYF.

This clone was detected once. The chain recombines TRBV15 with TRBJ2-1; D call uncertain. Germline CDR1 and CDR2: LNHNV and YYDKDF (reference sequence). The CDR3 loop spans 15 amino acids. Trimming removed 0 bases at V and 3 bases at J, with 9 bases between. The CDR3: CATSRDPGVYNEQFF. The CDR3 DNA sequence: TGTGCCACCAGCAGAGATCCAGGTGTCTACAATGAGCAGTTCTTC.

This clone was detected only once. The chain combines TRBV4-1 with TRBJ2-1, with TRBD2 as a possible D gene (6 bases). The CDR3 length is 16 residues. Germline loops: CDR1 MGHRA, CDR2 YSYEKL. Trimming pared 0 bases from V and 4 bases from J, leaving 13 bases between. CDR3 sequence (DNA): TGCGCCAGCAGCCAAGATGGGGGTGGGAGGTACAATGAGCAGTTCTTC. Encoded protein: CASSQDGGGRYNEQFF.

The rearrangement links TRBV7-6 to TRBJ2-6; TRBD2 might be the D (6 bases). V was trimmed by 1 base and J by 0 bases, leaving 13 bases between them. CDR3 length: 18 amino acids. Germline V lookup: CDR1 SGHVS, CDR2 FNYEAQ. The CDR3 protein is CASSLEVREGSGANVLTF. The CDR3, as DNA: TGTGCCAGCAGCTTAGAGGTGCGGGAAGGCTCTGGGGCCAACGTCCTGACTTTC. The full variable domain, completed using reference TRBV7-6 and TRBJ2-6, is GAGVSQSPRYKVTKRGQDVALRCDPISGHVSLYWYRQALGQGPEFLTYFNYEAQQDKSGLPNDRFSAERPEGSISTLTIQRTEQRDSAMYRCASSLEVREGSGANVLTFGAGSRLTVL.

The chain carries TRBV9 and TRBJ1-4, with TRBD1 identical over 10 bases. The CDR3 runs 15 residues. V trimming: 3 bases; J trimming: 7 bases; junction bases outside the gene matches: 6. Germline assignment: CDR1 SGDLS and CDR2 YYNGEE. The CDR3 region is CASSAPGTGAEKLFF. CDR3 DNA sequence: TGTGCCAGCAGCGCACCCGGGACAGGGGCTGAAAAACTGTTTTTT. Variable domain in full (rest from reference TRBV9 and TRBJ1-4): DSGVTQTPKHLITATGQRVTLRCSPRSGDLSVYWYQQSLDQGLQFLIQYYNGEERAKGNILERFSAQQFPDLHSELNLSSLELGDSALYFCASSAPGTGAEKLFFGSGTQLSVL.

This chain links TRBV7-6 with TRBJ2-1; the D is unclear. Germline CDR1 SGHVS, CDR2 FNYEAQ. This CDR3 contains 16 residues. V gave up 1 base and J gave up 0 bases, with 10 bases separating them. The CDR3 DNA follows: TGTGCCAGCAGCTTAGGGTCCTCCAGCTCCTACAATGAGCAGTTCTTC. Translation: CASSLGSSSSYNEQFF.

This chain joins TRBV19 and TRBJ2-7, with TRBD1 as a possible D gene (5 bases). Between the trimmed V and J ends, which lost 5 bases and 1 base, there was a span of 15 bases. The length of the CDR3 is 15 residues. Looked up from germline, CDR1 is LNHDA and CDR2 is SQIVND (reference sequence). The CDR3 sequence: CASSPGQGNSYEQYF. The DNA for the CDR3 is TGTGCCAGTAGTCCCGGACAAGGAAATTCCTACGAGCAGTACTTC.

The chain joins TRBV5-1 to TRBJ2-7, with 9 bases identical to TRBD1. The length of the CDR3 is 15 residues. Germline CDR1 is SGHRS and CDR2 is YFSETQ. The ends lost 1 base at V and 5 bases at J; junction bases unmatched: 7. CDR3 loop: CASSLPGTGHDEQYF. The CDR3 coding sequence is TGCGCCAGCAGCTTGCCTGGGACAGGGCACGACGAGCAGTACTTC. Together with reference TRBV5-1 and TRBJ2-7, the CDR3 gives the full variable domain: KAGVTQTPRYLIKTRGQQVTLSCSPISGHRSVSWYQQTPGQGLQFLFEYFSETQRNKGNFPGRFSGRQFSNSRSEMNVSTLELGDSALYLCASSLPGTGHDEQYFGPGTRLTVT.

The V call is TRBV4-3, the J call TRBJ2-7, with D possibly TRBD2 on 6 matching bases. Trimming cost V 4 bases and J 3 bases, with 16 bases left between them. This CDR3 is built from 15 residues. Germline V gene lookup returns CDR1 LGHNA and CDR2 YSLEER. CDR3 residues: CASSLGLASIYEQYF. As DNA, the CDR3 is TGCGCCAGCAGCCTGGGGCTAGCGTCGATCTACGAGCAGTACTTC.

The CDR3 region is CASSSSGSEQFF. CDR3 nucleotides: TGTGCCAGCAGCTCGAGCGGGAGTGAGCAGTTCTTC. This chain uses TRBV7-9 with TRBJ2-1, with 8 positions matching TRBD2. V lost 4 bases, J lost 9 bases, and 2 bases stayed unmatched. This CDR3 contains 12 residues. CDR1 and CDR2 from the germline V gene are SEHNR and FQNEAQ (reference sequence).

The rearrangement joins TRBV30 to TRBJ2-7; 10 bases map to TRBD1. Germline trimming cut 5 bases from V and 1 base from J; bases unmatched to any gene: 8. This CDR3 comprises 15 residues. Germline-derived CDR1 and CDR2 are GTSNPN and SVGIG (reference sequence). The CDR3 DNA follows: TGTGCCTGGGGGGGACAGGGGAGTTTGTCCTACGAGCAGTACTTC. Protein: CAWGGQGSLSYEQYF.

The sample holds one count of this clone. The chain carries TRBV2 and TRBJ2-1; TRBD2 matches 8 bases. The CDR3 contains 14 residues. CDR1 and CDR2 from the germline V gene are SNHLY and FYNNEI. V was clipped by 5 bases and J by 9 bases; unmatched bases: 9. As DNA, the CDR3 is TGTGCCAGCAGTCTTAGCGGGATGGGTACTGAGCAGTTCTTC. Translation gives CASSLSGMGTEQFF.

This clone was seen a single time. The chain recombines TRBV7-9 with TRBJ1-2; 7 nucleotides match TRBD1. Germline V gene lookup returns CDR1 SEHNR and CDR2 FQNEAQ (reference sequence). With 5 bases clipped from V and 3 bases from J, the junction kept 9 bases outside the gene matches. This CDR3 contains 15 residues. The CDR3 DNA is TGTGCCAGCAGCCCCGACAGGGTTGGCGACTATGGCTACACCTTC. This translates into CASSPDRVGDYGYTF.

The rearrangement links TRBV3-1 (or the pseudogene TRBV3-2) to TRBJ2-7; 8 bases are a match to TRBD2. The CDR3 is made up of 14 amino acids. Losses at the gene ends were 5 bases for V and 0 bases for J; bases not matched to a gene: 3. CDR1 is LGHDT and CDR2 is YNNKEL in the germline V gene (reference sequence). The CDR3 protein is CASSSTSGSYEQYF. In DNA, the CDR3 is TGTGCCAGCAGCTCCACTAGCGGCTCCTACGAGCAGTACTTC.

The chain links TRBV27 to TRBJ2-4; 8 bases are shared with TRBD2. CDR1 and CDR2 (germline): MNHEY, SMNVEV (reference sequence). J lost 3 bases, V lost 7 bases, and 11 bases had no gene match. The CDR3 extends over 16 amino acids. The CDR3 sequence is CASTPGAGALKNIQYF. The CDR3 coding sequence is TGTGCCAGCACCCCAGGAGCGGGAGCGCTCAAAAACATTCAGTACTTC.

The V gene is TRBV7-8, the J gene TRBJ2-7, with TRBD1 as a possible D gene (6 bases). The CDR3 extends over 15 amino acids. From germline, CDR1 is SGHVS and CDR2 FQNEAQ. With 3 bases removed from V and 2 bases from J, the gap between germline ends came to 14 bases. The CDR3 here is CASSLGTGPTYEQYF. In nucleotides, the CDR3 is TGTGCCAGCAGCTTGGGTACAGGGCCGACCTACGAGCAGTACTTC.

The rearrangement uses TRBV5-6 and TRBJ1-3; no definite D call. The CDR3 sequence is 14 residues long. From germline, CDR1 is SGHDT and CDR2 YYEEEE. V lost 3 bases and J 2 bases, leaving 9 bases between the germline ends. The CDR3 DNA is TGTGCCAGCAGCTCCAAAATTGCTGGAAACACCATATATTTT. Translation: CASSSKIAGNTIYF.